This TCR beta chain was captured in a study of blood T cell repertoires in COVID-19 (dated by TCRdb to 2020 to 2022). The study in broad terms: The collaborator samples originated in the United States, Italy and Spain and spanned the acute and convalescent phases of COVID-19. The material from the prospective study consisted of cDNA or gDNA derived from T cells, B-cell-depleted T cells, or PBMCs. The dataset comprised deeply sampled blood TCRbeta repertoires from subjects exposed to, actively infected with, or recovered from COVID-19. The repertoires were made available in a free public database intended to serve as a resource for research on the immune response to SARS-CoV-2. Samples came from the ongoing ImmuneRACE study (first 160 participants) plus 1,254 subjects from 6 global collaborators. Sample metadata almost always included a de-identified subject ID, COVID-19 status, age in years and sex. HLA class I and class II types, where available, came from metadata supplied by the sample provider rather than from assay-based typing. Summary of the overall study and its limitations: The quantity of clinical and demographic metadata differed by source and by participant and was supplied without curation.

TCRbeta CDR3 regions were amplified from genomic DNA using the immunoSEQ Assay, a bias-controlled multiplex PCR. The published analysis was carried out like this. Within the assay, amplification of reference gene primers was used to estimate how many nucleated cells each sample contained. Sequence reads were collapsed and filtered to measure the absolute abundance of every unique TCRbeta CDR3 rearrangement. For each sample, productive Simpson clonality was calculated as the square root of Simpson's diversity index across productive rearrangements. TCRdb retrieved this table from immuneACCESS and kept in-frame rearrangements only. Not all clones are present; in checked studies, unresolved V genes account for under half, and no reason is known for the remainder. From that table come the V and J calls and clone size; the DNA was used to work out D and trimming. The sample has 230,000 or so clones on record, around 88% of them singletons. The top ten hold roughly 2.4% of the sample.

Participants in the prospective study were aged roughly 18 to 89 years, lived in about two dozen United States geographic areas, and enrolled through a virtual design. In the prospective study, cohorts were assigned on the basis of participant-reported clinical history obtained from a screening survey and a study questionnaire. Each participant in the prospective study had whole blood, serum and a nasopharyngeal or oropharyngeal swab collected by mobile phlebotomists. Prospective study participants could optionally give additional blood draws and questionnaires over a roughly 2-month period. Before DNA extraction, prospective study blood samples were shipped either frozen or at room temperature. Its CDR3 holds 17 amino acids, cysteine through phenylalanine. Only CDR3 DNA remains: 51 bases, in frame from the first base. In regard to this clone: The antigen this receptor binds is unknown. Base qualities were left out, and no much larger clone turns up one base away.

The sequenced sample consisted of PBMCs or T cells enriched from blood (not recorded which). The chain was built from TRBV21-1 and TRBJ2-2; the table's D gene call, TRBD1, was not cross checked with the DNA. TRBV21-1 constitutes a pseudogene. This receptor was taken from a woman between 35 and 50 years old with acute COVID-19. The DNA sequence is TGTGCCAGCAGCGATCAGGCCGGACACAAGCCCACCGGGGAGCTGTTTTTT. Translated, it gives CASSDQAGHKPTGELFF.